This T cell receptor (beta chain) was retrieved from a study of regulatory T cells in long-lasting Graves disease. The time point here: newly diagnosed GD, antithyroid drugs for less than 3 months. From RNA extracted from PBMCs, the TCR library was made. In Xi'an, China, an endocrinology department was the source of patients. This clonotype has ten or more counts. Arm-PCR of CDR3 regions with iRepertoire HTBI primers generated TCR beta libraries. Each CDR3 protein gets one entry after TCRdb re-called the multiplex PCR reads with MiXCR. The sample contains 580,000 or so distinct CDR3 sequences, about 16% of which appear only once. Per germline, CDR1 LNHNV and CDR2 YYDKDF (reference sequence). V shed 1 base and J shed 3 bases, with 15 bases lying between them. The CDR3 sequence is 16 residues long. This sample also appeared in a second study, on T cells in Graves' hyperthyroidism and ophthalmopathy.

The receptor's source is a man aged 18 to 35 with Graves disease. The chain carries TRBV15 and TRBJ1-1, with D possibly being TRBD1 (6 bases). Sequenced here: peripheral blood mononuclear cells (PBMCs), sampled at new diagnosis, from a patient treated with antithyroid drugs. The CDR3 protein is CATSRGLGQTDTEAFF. CDR3 DNA: TGTGCCACCAGCAGAGGACTTGGACAGACGGACACTGAAGCTTTCTTT.